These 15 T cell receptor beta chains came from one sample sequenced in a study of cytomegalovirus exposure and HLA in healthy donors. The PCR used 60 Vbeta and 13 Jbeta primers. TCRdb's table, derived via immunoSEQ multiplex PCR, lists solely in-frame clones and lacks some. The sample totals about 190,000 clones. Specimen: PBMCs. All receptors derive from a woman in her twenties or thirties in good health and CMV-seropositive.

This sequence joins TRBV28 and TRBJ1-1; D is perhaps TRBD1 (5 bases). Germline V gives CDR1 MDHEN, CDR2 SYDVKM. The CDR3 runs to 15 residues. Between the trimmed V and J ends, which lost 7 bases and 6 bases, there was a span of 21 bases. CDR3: CASKERDPGDPEAFF. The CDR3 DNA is TGTGCCAGCAAAGAGCGAGACCCGGGGGACCCTGAAGCTTTCTTT.

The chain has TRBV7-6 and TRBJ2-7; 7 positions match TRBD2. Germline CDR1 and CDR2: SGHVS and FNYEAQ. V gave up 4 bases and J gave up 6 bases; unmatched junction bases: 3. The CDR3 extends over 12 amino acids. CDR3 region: CASSSTGGEQYF. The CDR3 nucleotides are TGTGCCAGCAGCTCGACGGGGGGCGAGCAGTACTTC.

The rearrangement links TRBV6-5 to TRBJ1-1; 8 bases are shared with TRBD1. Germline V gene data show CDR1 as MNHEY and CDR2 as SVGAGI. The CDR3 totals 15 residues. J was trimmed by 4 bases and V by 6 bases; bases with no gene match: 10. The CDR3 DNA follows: TGTGCCAGCAGACCCCTTCAGACAGGGGTCACTGAAGCTTTCTTT. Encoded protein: CASRPLQTGVTEAFF.

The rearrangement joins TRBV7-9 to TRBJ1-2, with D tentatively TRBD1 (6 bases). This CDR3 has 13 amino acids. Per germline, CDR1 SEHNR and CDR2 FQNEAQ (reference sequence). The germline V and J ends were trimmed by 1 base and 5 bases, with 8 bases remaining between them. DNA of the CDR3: TGTGCCAGCAGCTTAGGGACAGCATATGGCTACACCTTC. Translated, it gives CASSLGTAYGYTF. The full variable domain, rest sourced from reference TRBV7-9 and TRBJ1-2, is DTGVSQNPRHKITKRGQNVTFRCDPISEHNRLYWYRQTLGQGPEFLTYFQNEAQLEKSRLLSDRFSAERPKGSFSTLEIQRTEQGDSAMYLCASSLGTAYGYTFGSGTRLTVV.

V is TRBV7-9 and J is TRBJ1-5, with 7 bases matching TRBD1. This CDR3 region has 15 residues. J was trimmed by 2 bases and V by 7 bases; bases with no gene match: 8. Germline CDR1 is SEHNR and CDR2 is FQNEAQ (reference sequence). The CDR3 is CASNGEGQGNQPQHF. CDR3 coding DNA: TGTGCCAGCAACGGAGAAGGACAGGGCAATCAGCCCCAGCATTTT.

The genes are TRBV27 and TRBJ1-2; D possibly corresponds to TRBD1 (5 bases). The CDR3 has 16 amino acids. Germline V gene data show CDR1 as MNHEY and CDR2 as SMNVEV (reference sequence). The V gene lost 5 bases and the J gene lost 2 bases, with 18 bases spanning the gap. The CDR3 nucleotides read TGTGCCAGCAGTGTACATACAGGAAACCCCAACTATGGCTACACCTTC. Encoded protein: CASSVHTGNPNYGYTF.

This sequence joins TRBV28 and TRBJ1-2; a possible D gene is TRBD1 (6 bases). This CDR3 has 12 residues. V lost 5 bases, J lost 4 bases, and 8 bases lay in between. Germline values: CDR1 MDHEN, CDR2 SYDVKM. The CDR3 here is CASSLGGYGYTF. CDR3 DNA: TGTGCCAGCAGTCTAGGGGGCTATGGCTACACCTTC.

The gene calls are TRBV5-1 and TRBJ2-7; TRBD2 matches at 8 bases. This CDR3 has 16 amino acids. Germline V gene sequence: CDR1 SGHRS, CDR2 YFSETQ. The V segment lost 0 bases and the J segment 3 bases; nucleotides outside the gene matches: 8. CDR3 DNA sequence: TGCGCCAGCAGCTTGGGACCGGAGCGGGAGATCTACGAGCAGTACTTC. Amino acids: CASSLGPEREIYEQYF.

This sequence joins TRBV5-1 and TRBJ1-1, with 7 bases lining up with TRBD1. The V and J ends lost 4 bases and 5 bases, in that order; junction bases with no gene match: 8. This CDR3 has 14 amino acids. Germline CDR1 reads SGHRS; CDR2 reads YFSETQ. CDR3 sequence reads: CASSTRQGETEAFF. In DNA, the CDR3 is TGCGCCAGCAGCACTCGACAGGGAGAAACTGAAGCTTTCTTT.

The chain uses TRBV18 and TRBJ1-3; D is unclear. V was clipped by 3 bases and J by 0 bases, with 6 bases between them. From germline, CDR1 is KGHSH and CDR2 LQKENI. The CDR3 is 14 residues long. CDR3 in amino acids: CASSPEDSGNTIYF. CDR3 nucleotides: TGTGCCAGCTCACCGGAGGACTCTGGAAACACCATATATTTT.

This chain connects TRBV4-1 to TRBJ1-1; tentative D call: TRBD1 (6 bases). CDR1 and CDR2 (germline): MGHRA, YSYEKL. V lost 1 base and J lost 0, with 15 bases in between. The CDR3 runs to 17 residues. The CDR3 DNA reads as TGCGCCAGCAGCCAAGCGACAGGTTGGTCAATGAACACTGAAGCTTTCTTT. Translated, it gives CASSQATGWSMNTEAFF.

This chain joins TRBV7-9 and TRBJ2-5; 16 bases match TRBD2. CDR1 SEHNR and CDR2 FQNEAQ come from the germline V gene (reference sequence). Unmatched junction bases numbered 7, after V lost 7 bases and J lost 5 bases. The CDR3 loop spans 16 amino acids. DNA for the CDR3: TGTGCCAGCAACTCGGGACTAGCGGGAGGGGTCGAGACCCAGTACTTC. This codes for CASNSGLAGGVETQYF.

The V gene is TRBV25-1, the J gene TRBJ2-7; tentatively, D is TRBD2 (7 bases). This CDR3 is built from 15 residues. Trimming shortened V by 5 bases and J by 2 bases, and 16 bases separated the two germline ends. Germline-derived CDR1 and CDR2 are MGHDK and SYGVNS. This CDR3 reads CASSLRGGGTYEQYF. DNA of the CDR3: TGTGCCAGCAGTCTCCGTGGGGGGGGCACCTACGAGCAGTACTTC.

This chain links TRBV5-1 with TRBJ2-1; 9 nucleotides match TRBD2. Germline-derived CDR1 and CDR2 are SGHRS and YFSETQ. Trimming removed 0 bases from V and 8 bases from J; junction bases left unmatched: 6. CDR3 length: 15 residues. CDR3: CASSLGSGSTHEQFF. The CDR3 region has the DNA TGCGCCAGCAGCTTGGGTAGCGGGAGTACCCATGAGCAGTTCTTC.

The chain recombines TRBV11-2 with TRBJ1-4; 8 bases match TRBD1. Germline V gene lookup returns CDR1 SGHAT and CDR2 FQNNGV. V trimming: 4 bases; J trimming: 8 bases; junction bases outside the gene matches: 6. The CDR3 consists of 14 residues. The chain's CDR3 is CASSSDRGGEKLFF. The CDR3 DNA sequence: TGTGCCAGCAGCTCCGACAGGGGTGGCGAAAAACTGTTTTTT.